A few counts support the clone carrying this T cell receptor (beta chain). This CDR3 is 15 amino acids long. Per germline, CDR1 SGHRS and CDR2 YFSETQ. Trimming left V 0 bases short and J 0 bases short, with 10 bases between. MiXCR, run by TCRdb on the 5' RACE reads, gives a single entry per CDR3 protein. This repertoire shows roughly 46,000 distinct CDR3 sequences, 25% to 30% found once; its top ten account for under 2.5%. The sequence was obtained from a female donor with breast cancer. Sequenced: naive CD4+ T cells sorted from blood. The subset: naive CD4+ T cells, CD4+CD45RA+CD25-. The chain couples TRBV5-1 to TRBJ2-7; D is unresolved. CDR3 DNA sequence: TGCGCCAGCAGCTTGGAAGGCGCCTACTCCTACGAGCAGTACTTC. Translating gives CASSLEGAYSYEQYF.